Below, 8 T cell receptor beta chains from the same sample are listed, as sequenced in a study of blood T cell repertoires in COVID-19. The method was immunoSEQ multiplex PCR; TCRdb's version includes in-frame clones alone and lacks a portion of them. The sample lists around 260,000 clones, 84% seen once, with under 5% in the top ten. The sample consisted of PBMCs or T cells enriched from blood (not recorded which). The receptors stem from a man aged 25 to 40 with acute COVID-19.

The rearrangement links TRBV10-1 to TRBJ1-5; D is uncertain. CDR1 is WNHNN and CDR2 is SYGVQD in the germline V gene (reference sequence). Trimming shortened V by 3 bases and J by 9 bases, and 12 bases separated the two germline ends. The CDR3 length is 13 residues. The CDR3 DNA reads as TGCGCCAGCAGTGAATCAGGCGGGAGGCCCCAGCATTTT. This gives the protein CASSESGGRPQHF.

In DNA form, the CDR3 reads TGTGCCAGCCACGACACCTCAATGAACGAGCAGTACGTC. Protein: CASHDTSMNEQYV. The genes are TRBV11-2 and TRBJ2-7, with D unclear. Trimming shortened V by 8 bases and J by 5 bases, and 16 bases separated the two germline ends. CDR1 and CDR2 from the germline V gene are SGHAT and FQNNGV. There are 13 residues in the CDR3.

This chain connects TRBV29-1 to TRBJ2-1; 11 nucleotides match TRBD2. In germline, CDR1 is SQVTM, CDR2 ANQGSEA. J gave up 4 bases and V 6 bases, and 5 bases lay outside the gene matches. This CDR3 has 14 residues. CDR3 bases: TGCAGCGTCGGGACTAGCGGCTTTTACAATGAGCAGTTCTTC. Its translation: CSVGTSGFYNEQFF.

V and J are TRBV3-1 (or the pseudogene TRBV3-2) and TRBJ1-2; the match to TRBD1 covers 7 bases. With 4 bases clipped from V and 8 bases from J, the junction kept 13 bases outside the gene matches. CDR3 size: 15 residues. CDR1 is LGHDT, CDR2 YNNKEL, per germline (reference sequence). Here the CDR3 reads CASSPPDRASGGYTF. Written as DNA, the CDR3 is TGTGCCAGCAGCCCTCCTGACAGGGCCAGTGGGGGCTACACCTTC.

The chain employs TRBV6-5 and TRBJ1-5; 7 nucleotides line up with TRBD1. The CDR3 loop spans 14 amino acids. The ends lost 5 bases at V and 6 bases at J; junction bases unmatched: 7. The germline gives CDR1 MNHEY, CDR2 SVGAGI. This CDR3 reads CASSTGQDGQPQHF. In DNA, the CDR3 is TGTGCCAGCAGTACCGGACAGGATGGTCAGCCCCAGCATTTT.

This clone appeared once. V gene TRBV6-5 combines with J gene TRBJ1-3; no clear D gene. Germline V CDR1 and CDR2: MNHEY, SVGAGI. This CDR3 comprises 13 residues. V lost 6 bases and J 3 bases, leaving 9 bases between the germline ends. Here the CDR3 reads CASRAQFGNTIYF. Written as DNA, the CDR3 is TGTGCCAGCAGGGCCCAGTTTGGAAACACCATATATTTT.

The genes are TRBV2 and TRBJ2-1, with D uncertain. With 6 bases removed from V and 2 bases from J, the gap between germline ends came to 17 bases. The germline V gene encodes CDR1 SNHLY and CDR2 FYNNEI. The CDR3 has 16 amino acids. DNA of the CDR3: TGTGCCAGCAGCCCGAGGCCGACGATTGCCTACAATGAGCAGTTCTTC. Its translation: CASSPRPTIAYNEQFF. Complete variable domain (other parts from reference TRBV2 and TRBJ2-1): EPEVTQTPSHQVTQMGQEVILRCVPISNHLYFYWYRQILGQKVEFLVSFYNNEISEKSEIFDDQFSVERPDGSNFTLKIRSTKLEDSAMYFCASSPRPTIAYNEQFFGPGTRLTVL.

The chain has TRBV5-1 and TRBJ2-5; TRBD2 is a possible D gene (7 bases). V gave up 0 bases and J gave up 4 bases, with 13 bases separating them. The CDR3 loop spans 15 amino acids. Germline assignment: CDR1 SGHRS and CDR2 YFSETQ. CDR3 sequence: CASSLGGGAGETQYF. CDR3 nucleotides: TGCGCCAGCAGCTTGGGAGGGGGGGCAGGAGAGACCCAGTACTTC.